The T cell receptor beta chain described here comes from a study of shared clonotypes between healthy human individuals. J lost 8 bases, V lost 0 bases, and 9 bases had no gene match. CDR1 SGHAT and CDR2 FQNNGV come from the germline V gene. The CDR3 loop spans 16 amino acids. The data were produced by immunoSEQ multiplex PCR, yet TCRdb's version contains in-frame clones alone and is incomplete. The sample includes some 2,100,000 clones, around 95% of them seen just once. The CD4+ fraction was divided into a CD45RA+ naive subset and a CD45RA-negative memory subset. Sequencing input: naive CD4+ T cells sorted from blood. Specified subset: CD45RA+ positively selected. This chain joins TRBV11-2 and TRBJ1-4; 7 positions agree with TRBD1. This TCR derives from a man between 18 and 35 years old in good health. The CDR3 is CASSLEGTVDSEKLFF. CDR3 nucleotides: TGTGCCAGCAGCTTAGAAGGGACAGTTGATTCCGAAAAACTGTTTTTT. The whole variable domain, remainder taken from reference TRBV11-2 and TRBJ1-4, is EAGVAQSPRYKIIEKRQSVAFWCNPISGHATLYWYQQILGQGPKLLIQFQNNGVVDDSQLPKDRFSAERLKGVDSTLKIQPAKLEDSAVYLCASSLEGTVDSEKLFFGSGTQLSVL.